This record looks at one T cell receptor beta chain sequence and its context. Profiled with immunoSEQ multiplex PCR; TCRdb holds only in-frame clones, not every one. This sample has about 110,000 clones, with 91% found just once. The sampling schedule covered blood at baseline, cycle 4 day 1, and cycle 7 day 1. These data originate in a study of OX40 agonist ivuxolimab in advanced cancers. The CDR3 is made up of 16 amino acids. With 2 bases clipped from V and 2 bases from J, the junction kept 2 bases outside the gene matches. CDR1 and CDR2 from the germline V gene are KGHSH and LQKENI. The chain combines TRBV18 with TRBJ2-2; TRBD2 matches 10 bases. The specimen comprised CD4+ or CD8+ T cells sorted from blood, sampled in a trial of the OX40 agonist ivuxolimab. This clonotype was obtained from an adult with an advanced solid tumor such as melanoma, head and neck, liver or kidney cancer. CDR3 residues: CASSPASGGNTGELFF. In DNA form, the CDR3 reads TGTGCCAGCTCACCAGCTAGCGGGGGTAACACCGGGGAGCTGTTTTTT.